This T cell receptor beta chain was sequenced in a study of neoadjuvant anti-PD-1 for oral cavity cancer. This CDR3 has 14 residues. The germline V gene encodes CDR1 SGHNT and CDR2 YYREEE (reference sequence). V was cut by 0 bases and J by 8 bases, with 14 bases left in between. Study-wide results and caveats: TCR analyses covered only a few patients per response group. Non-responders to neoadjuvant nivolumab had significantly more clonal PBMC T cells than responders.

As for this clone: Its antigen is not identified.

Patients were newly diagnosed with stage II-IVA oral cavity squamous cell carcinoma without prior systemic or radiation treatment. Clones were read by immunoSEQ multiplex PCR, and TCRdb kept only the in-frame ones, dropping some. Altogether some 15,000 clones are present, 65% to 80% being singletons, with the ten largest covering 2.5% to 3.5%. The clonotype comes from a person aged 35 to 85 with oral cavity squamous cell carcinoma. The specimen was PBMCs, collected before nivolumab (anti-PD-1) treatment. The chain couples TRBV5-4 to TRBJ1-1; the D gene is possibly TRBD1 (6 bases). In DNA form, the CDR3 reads TGTGCCAGCAGCTTGGTGGTCAGGGGCGGGGAAGCTTTCTTT. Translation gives CASSLVVRGGEAFF.